The rows below give T cell receptor beta chains drawn from one sample of a study of T cell responses to AZD1222 COVID-19 vaccine. Sequencing was performed with immunoSEQ multiplex PCR; in TCRdb, only in-frame clones are kept and a portion is missing. This table has 150,000 or so clones, under 95% appearing once. The starting material was peripheral blood, obtained on day 0 of MenACWY control vaccination. The receptors derive from an adult in good health. CDR3s include the opening cysteine and the closing phenylalanine or tryptophan.

j_call v_call cdr3_aa
TRBJ1-4 TRBV6-5 CASTSGGGKLFF
TRBJ1-2 TRBV28 CASSGRDWVYGYTF
TRBJ2-5 TRBV27 CASSTLGTPGGFQETQYF
TRBJ2-7 TRBV11-2 CASIGTSGPYEQYF
TRBJ1-6 TRBV10-2 CASSETVDYVSPLHF
TRBJ2-7 TRBV7-2 CASSLVIRGSYEQYF
TRBJ1-1 TRBV30 CAWSVSSTEAFF
TRBJ1-5 TRBV5-1 CASSLGGDNQPQHF
TRBJ2-1 TRBV15 CATSRRSGSSYNEQFF
TRBJ2-5 TRBV5-6 CASSYRDAEETQYF
TRBJ1-1 TRBV19 CASSILGTEAFF
TRBJ2-1 TRBV27 CASSLSPELLKNEQFF
TRBJ2-5 TRBV5-1 CASSAGTSGGRETQYF
TRBJ1-2 TRBV28 CASLHFRGGVYGYTF
TRBJ1-5 TRBV6-2/TRBV6-3 CASSPTISNQPQHF
TRBJ1-2 TRBV5-1 CASSLDGNYGYTF
TRBJ1-1 TRBV12-5 CASGPGSSTEAFF
TRBJ1-1 TRBV29-1 CSVDEKGGNTEAFF
TRBJ1-2 TRBV6-5 CAGCLQGLHGYTF
TRBJ1-1 TRBV7-8 CASSRGAMNTEAFF
TRBJ1-6 TRBV4-2 CASSQGPSPLHF
TRBJ1-5 TRBV19 CASSIGGMTGGSNQPQHF
TRBJ2-6 TRBV11-2 CASSPQRTSGANVLTF
TRBJ2-1 TRBV10-3 CAISDRRGNNEQFF
TRBJ1-5 TRBV15 CATSRSPTGASNQPQHF
TRBJ2-3 TRBV29-1 CSAAGTSGTDTQYF
TRBJ1-1 TRBV14 CASSQDRNTEAFF
TRBJ2-3 TRBV6-4 CASSRTASSTDTQYF
TRBJ2-5 TRBV6-6 CASSYAAGGSETQYF
TRBJ1-4 TRBV20-1 CSASRGMGEKLFF
TRBJ1-1 TRBV3-1/TRBV3-2 CASEGRTQRNEAFF
TRBJ1-1 TRBV12-3/TRBV12-4 CASSQQQQTEAFF
TRBJ1-6 TRBV9 CASSVDPQPRYNSPLHF
TRBJ2-5 TRBV10-1 CASSAEIQETQYF
TRBJ2-3 TRBV6-1 CASSEGAVNTDTQYF
TRBJ2-2 TRBV24-1 CATSEASGLNTGELFF
TRBJ1-2 TRBV27 CASSGDRANYGYTF
TRBJ2-5 TRBV5-4 CASSPRFETQYF
TRBJ1-4 TRBV5-5 CASSLATEIWQKLFF
TRBJ2-1 TRBV7-2 CASSPDRDPAYNEQFF
TRBJ2-7 TRBV11-1 CASSSGQGSYEQYF
TRBJ1-1 TRBV7-8 CASSLAPTGTNTEAFF
TRBJ1-1 TRBV3-1/TRBV3-2 CASSQIQGGTEAFF
TRBJ2-7 TRBV12-1 CASSSLESFPDRVNSYEQYF